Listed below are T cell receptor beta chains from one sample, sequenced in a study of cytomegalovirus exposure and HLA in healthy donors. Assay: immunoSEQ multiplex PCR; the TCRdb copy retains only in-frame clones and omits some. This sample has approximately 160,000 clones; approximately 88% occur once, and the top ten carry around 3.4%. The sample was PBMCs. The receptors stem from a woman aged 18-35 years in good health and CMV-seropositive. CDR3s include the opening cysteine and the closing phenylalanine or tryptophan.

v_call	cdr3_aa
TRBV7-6	CASKPGLGETQYF
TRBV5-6	CASSSNDRDLYEQYF
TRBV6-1	CASSEFLAATDTQYF
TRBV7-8	CASSAPQRDTQYF
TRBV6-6	CASSYSGGTGVHEQYF
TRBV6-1	CASRQGPGTGELFF
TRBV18	CASSADRVDTEAFF
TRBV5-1	CASSATGGEQYF
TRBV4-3	CASSLVVGGQETQYF
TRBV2	CARSQKGLAGELFF
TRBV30	CAWSGSSDFSGVEQYF
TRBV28	CASSPPNSYEQYF
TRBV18	CASSSSDTGELFF
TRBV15	CATHPGHFSNQPQHF
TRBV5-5	CASSLWGTGGQETQYF
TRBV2	CASSGDRGTDTQYF
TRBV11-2	CASSYLVVSGGGNTIYF
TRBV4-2	CASSQELDNEQFF
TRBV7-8	CASSFRLAGNNEQFF
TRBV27	CASSLGANYGYTF
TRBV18	CASSPQTGDPGYTF
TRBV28	CASSPTGGGFYQPQHF
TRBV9	CASSVGTAPYEQYF
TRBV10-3	CAISEPGLAGDTQYF
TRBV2	CASSEILRVEAFF
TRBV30	CAWEIRGREGDTQYF
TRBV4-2	CASSPTGQGDTEAFF
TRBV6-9	CASSYPWGRREAPDTQYF
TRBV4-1	CASSQVGQGPSEQFF
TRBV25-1	CASSGQGNKDEQYF
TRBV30	CAWSPGQSGNQPQHF
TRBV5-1	CASSLSTGLGYEQYF
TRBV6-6	CASSYNGEKLFF
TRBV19	CASTPGQGFQPQHF
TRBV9	CASSVGASSSYEQYF
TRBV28	CASRFPLGETQYF
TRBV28	CASSSGPFMNQPQHF
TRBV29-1	CSVEDPLAGGVVGNEQFF
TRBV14	CASSQDRLDTYEQYF
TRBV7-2	CASSPEVGRGGYEQYF
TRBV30	CAWGGTGNQPQHF
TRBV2	CASRTLGEASYEQYF
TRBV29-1	CSVEFRDTEAFF
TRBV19	CASSKNYPYEQYF
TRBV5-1	CASSSTSAGQTYEQYF
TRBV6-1	CASRDSSVQYF
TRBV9	CASSPLVAGELFF
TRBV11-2	CASSRRAFSGSGETQYF
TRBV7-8	CASSRTTEQYF
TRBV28	CASGPGQDYEQYF
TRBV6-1	CASRDGTSGSYEQYF
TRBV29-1	CSVADREQETQYF
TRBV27	CASSLHSPISYEQYF
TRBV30	CAWTPDRGFYEQYF
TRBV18	CASSLMGGIVNNQPQHF
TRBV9	CASSSTVNEKLFF
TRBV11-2	CASSFSGPINEQFF